These 9 T cell receptor beta chains originate from one sample sequenced in a study of beta chain features in type 1 diabetes. What was sequenced were expressed TCRB transcripts, since all of the isolated RNA had been reverse transcribed. Produced via immunoSEQ multiplex PCR; TCRdb's table is partial and in-frame only. The repertoire holds some 350,000 clones, with roughly a tenth as singletons. Their antigens are not known. Whole-study findings and limits: Type 1 diabetes patients showed a moderate but significant shortening of TCRB CDR3s in all four CD4+ subsets.

Sequencing was carried out using central memory CD4+ T cells from blood. These receptors all come from a man between 25 and 39 years old with type 1 diabetes.

This clone was counted only a few times. This sequence joins TRBV5-1 and TRBJ1-1; no definite D call. Looked up from germline, CDR1 is SGHRS and CDR2 is YFSETQ. The CDR3 has 13 amino acids. V was cut by 2 bases and J by 8 bases, with 13 bases left in between. The CDR3 here is CASSFIGKREAFF. CDR3 in DNA: TGCGCCAGCAGCTTCATCGGAAAGAGGGAAGCTTTCTTT.

The CDR3 nucleotides read TGTGCCAGCAGCTTATCCCGACTTGCGGAGACCCAGTACTTC. Protein: CASSLSRLAETQYF. The chain couples TRBV11-2 to TRBJ2-5; D is unresolved. Trimming stripped 2 bases from V and 5 bases from J, with 12 bases between. The V gene's germline CDR1 is SGHAT and CDR2 FQNNGV. The CDR3 contains 14 residues.

The sample holds a few counts of this clone. The J gene is TRBJ1-4, the V gene TRBV6-5; no definite D call. Trimming removed 0 bases at V and 8 bases at J, with 7 bases between. The CDR3 loop spans 13 amino acids. The germline gives CDR1 MNHEY, CDR2 SVGAGI. The DNA of the CDR3 is TGTGCCAGCAGTTACTCAAAGGAGGAAAAACTGTTTTTT. It specifies CASSYSKEEKLFF.

This clone was detected a few times. The chain combines TRBV28 with TRBJ2-1; D might be TRBD1 (6 bases). The germline V gene has CDR1 MDHEN and CDR2 SYDVKM. Trimming removed 6 bases from V and 0 bases from J, with 15 bases in between. This CDR3 spans 16 amino acids. For the CDR3, the DNA is TGTGCCAGCAGAACCACAGGGTCTCCCTCCTACAATGAGCAGTTCTTC. Translated: CASRTTGSPSYNEQFF.

Remarks on this clone: At the DNA level, this CDR3 is encoded by other sequences in the same sample as well. The rearrangement joins TRBV11-2 to TRBJ2-7, with 7 bases that match TRBD1. Germline V gene lookup returns CDR1 SGHAT and CDR2 FQNNGV. The CDR3 loop spans 12 amino acids. Trimming took 6 bases from V and 4 from J; bases not matched to a gene: 3. The CDR3 sequence is CASSRQGYEQYF. The CDR3 DNA reads as TGTGCCAGCAGTCGACAGGGATACGAGCAGTACTTC.

This clone was counted only a few times. V and J are TRBV27 and TRBJ2-7; no definite D call. The V end was cut by 3 bases, the J end by 5 bases, with 11 bases between. CDR1 and CDR2 from the germline V gene are MNHEY and SMNVEV (reference sequence). CDR3 length: 13 residues. CDR3: CASSFIGMHEQYF. The CDR3 nucleotides are TGTGCCAGCAGTTTTATAGGGATGCACGAGCAGTACTTC.

This clone was counted only a few times. The genes are TRBV6-1 and TRBJ1-1; no definite D call. CDR1 is MNHNS and CDR2 is SASEGT in the germline V gene. The CDR3 length is 14 residues. The V and J ends lost 8 bases and 4 bases respectively, with 17 bases between them. The CDR3 here is CASLTSTSVTEAFF. The CDR3 DNA follows: TGTGCCAGCCTAACTTCAACCAGTGTCACTGAAGCTTTCTTT.

The CDR3 loop reads CASSSPPGREASGANVLTF. The CDR3 nucleotides are TGTGCCAGCAGCTCACCGCCGGGGCGGGAGGCCTCTGGGGCCAACGTCCTGACTTTC. The chain employs TRBV5-4 and TRBJ2-6; TRBD2 matches 8 bases. Germline assignment: CDR1 SGHNT and CDR2 YYREEE (reference sequence). This CDR3 has 19 amino acids. V gave up 3 bases and J gave up 0 bases; unmatched junction bases: 11.

With respect to this clone: The sample carries other DNA sequences with the same CDR3. The chain employs TRBV5-1 and TRBJ2-5; D is uncertain. CDR3 size: 13 residues. Trimming removed 4 bases from V and 1 base from J, with 8 bases in between. Germline V CDR1 and CDR2: SGHRS, YFSETQ. The CDR3 coding sequence is TGCGCCAGCAGCCAAGGCGTCCAAGAGACCCAGTACTTC. Encoded protein: CASSQGVQETQYF.